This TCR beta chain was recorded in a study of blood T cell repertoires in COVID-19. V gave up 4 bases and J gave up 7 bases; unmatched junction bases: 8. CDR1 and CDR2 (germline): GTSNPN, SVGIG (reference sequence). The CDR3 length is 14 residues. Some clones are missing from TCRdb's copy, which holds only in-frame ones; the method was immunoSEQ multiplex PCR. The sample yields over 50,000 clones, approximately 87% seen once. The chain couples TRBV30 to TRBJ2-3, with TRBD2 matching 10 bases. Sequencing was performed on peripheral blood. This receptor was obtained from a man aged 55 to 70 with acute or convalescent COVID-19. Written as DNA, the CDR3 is TGTGCCTGGAATCCGGGACTAGCGTCGTATACGCAGTATTTT. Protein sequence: CAWNPGLASYTQYF.